The sequence of this T cell receptor beta chain was determined in a study of spatial heterogeneity in lung cancer. Whole-study results and caveats: At resection, ubiquitous expanded tumor TCRs appeared in blood more than at follow-up.

Time point specified: sample taken at primary tumor resection. The donors comprised some 70 untreated early-stage non-small cell lung cancer patients. Whole RNA, which was extracted from tumor, nontumor lung tissue or frozen PBMC, was sequenced without any cell sorting. This clonotype occurred many times. The antigen remains undetermined. TCRdb re-analysed the 5' RACE reads in MiXCR, keeping a single row per CDR3 protein. This table holds about 11,000 distinct CDR3 sequences, 3.7% found once. Per the germline V gene, CDR1 is ENHRY and CDR2 is SYGVKD. V lost 6 bases to trimming and J lost 10 bases; unmatched junction nucleotides: 16. The CDR3 runs to 16 residues.

This chain joins TRBV10-3 and TRBJ2-1; TRBD2 agrees at 9 bases. The specimen was PBMCs, collected at surgery. The TCR comes from a female donor with early-stage non-small cell lung cancer. The chain's CDR3 is CAIRRANLAGDGEQFF. CDR3 DNA: TGTGCCATCAGGCGCGCCAATTTAGCGGGAGACGGAGAGCAGTTCTTC.